These 14 T cell receptor beta chains originate from one sample sequenced in a study of beta chain features in type 1 diabetes listed by TCRdb under 2018. Libraries came from the immunoSEQ multiplex PCR assay. The High Capacity cDNA Reverse Transcription Kit was used to reverse transcribe all of the isolated RNA, meaning that expressed TCRB transcripts were what got sequenced. Here the immuneACCESS table is served through TCRdb, limited to in-frame sequences with V and J called. Missing clones are a known gap in these copies; in checked studies unresolved V genes cover under half, and the rest lacks a known reason. The sample table contains approximately 250,000 clones; only one count was recorded for about 10% of them. The top ten clonotypes cover about 0.037% of the sample. Material for sequencing was naive CD4+ T cells from blood. The sample's cell subset or site label is to be understood as: true naive CD4+ T cells. These receptor sequences come from a woman aged 18-29 years in good health.

This clone showed up just a few times. The J gene is TRBJ2-3, the V gene TRBV5-4; 8 bases are shared with TRBD1. The V gene end was trimmed by 2 bases and the J gene end by 1 base; junction bases not matched to a gene: 6. The V gene's germline CDR1 is SGHNT and CDR2 YYREEE (reference sequence). This CDR3 has 16 amino acids. In nucleotides, the CDR3 is TGTGCCAGCAGCTTTTGGCAGGGGGCGCGCACAGATACGCAGTATTTT. Its translation is CASSFWQGARTDTQYF.

The rearrangement uses TRBV5-1 and TRBJ2-5; TRBD1 aligns across 9 bases. Germline CDR1 and CDR2: SGHRS and YFSETQ. This CDR3 region has 14 residues. Trimming at V came to 4 bases and at J to 2 bases, leaving 3 bases not matched to a gene. The CDR3 DNA sequence: TGCGCCAGCAGCGGAGGACAGGGGCAAGAGACCCAGTACTTC. Its translation: CASSGGQGQETQYF.

The chain has TRBV19 and TRBJ2-3, with TRBD2 as a possible D gene (5 bases). V was trimmed by 2 bases and J by 4 bases, leaving 7 bases between them. The CDR3 is made up of 13 amino acids. Germline-derived CDR1 and CDR2 are LNHDA and SQIVND (reference sequence). For the CDR3, the DNA is TGTGCCAGTAGTATACTAGCAGCAGATACGCAGTATTTT. Its protein is CASSILAADTQYF.

This clone was counted only a few times. This chain links TRBV5-6 with TRBJ2-7; maybe TRBD2 (5 bases). The germline gives CDR1 SGHDT, CDR2 YYEEEE. With 4 bases removed from V and 6 bases from J, the gap between germline ends came to 11 bases. The CDR3 runs to 12 residues. The CDR3 DNA sequence: TGTGCCAGCAGCCCCCTCCGGGGCGAGCAGTACTTC. It is translated as CASSPLRGEQYF. The variable domain in full, completed from reference TRBV5-6 and TRBJ2-7, reads DAGVTQSPTHLIKTRGQQVTLRCSPKSGHDTVSWYQQALGQGPQFIFQYYEEEERQRGNFPDRFSGHQFPNYSSELNVNALLLGDSALYLCASSPLRGEQYFGPGTRLTVT.

The chain has TRBV5-1 and TRBJ2-1; TRBD2 matches at 10 bases. Germline CDR1 reads SGHRS; CDR2 reads YFSETQ. Trimming at V came to 5 bases and at J to 5 bases, leaving 7 bases not matched to a gene. This CDR3 has 15 residues. The CDR3 region has the DNA TGCGCCAGCAGTCCGGGACTAGCGCTAAACAATGAGCAGTTCTTC. It specifies CASSPGLALNNEQFF.

This rearrangement joins TRBV18 to TRBJ2-7; 8 bases fit TRBD1. The CDR3 consists of 14 residues. CDR1 is KGHSH and CDR2 is LQKENI in the germline V gene. The J segment lost 0 bases and the V segment lost 5 bases, leaving 3 bases of the junction unmatched. DNA for the CDR3: TGTGCCAGCTCAGAGGGGACAGGCTCCTACGAGCAGTACTTC. As protein: CASSEGTGSYEQYF.

The chain joins TRBV18 to TRBJ2-7, with a possible D match to TRBD2 (7 bases). CDR1 and CDR2 from the germline V gene are KGHSH and LQKENI. V was cut by 1 base and J by 1 base, with 14 bases left in between. CDR3 size: 16 residues. Here the CDR3 reads CASSPQGGSTSYEQYF. The CDR3, as DNA: TGTGCCAGCTCACCACAGGGGGGGAGTACGTCCTACGAGCAGTACTTC.

J is TRBJ1-4 and V is TRBV13, with D tentatively TRBD1 (5 bases). Per germline, CDR1 PRHDT and CDR2 FYEKMQ (reference sequence). The CDR3 length is 14 residues. V lost 5 bases and J lost 7, with 14 bases in between. CDR3 DNA sequence: TGTGCCAGCAGCGGGGGGACTCCCACTGAAAAACTGTTTTTT. Translation gives CASSGGTPTEKLFF.

This clone was seen only a few times. The rearrangement uses TRBV9 and TRBJ2-3; TRBD2 agrees at 11 bases. V trimming: 3 bases; J trimming: 0 bases; junction bases outside the gene matches: 3. Germline V gives CDR1 SGDLS, CDR2 YYNGEE. The CDR3 is 16 amino acids. The CDR3 loop reads CASSGPSGGSTDTQYF. CDR3 in DNA: TGTGCCAGCAGCGGACCTAGCGGGGGGAGCACAGATACGCAGTATTTT.

The chain links TRBV2 to TRBJ1-5; maybe TRBD1 (5 bases). Germline loops: CDR1 SNHLY, CDR2 FYNNEI. The CDR3 is 17 residues long. The V and J ends lost 1 base and 2 bases respectively, with 15 bases between them. CDR3 in amino acids: CASSEGDSFSRNQPQHF. The CDR3 DNA reads as TGTGCCAGCAGTGAAGGCGACAGCTTTTCACGCAATCAGCCCCAGCATTTT.

This clone was counted only a few times. The CDR3 bases are TGTGCCAGCAGCCGCCCCGGGGACAGTGGCGGGGAAAACATTCAGTACTTC. Residues: CASSRPGDSGGENIQYF. This chain uses TRBV5-6 with TRBJ2-4, with D perhaps TRBD1 (7 bases). V gave up 4 bases and J gave up 5 bases, with 22 bases separating them. Looked up from germline, CDR1 is SGHDT and CDR2 is YYEEEE. CDR3 length: 17 residues.

This clone came up a few times. The chain employs TRBV29-1 and TRBJ1-1; D remains ambiguous. Per the germline V gene, CDR1 is SQVTM and CDR2 is ANQGSEA. This CDR3 region has 13 residues. V dropped 1 base and J dropped 8 bases, with 14 bases sitting between them. CDR3 sequence reads: CSVEGLQKREAFF. In DNA form, the CDR3 reads TGCAGCGTTGAAGGACTCCAAAAGAGAGAAGCTTTCTTT.

The rearrangement uses TRBV30 and TRBJ2-5, with D perhaps matching TRBD2 (5 bases). CDR3 length equals 13 residues. V lost 2 bases to trimming and J lost 5 bases, with 12 bases between them. The germline gives CDR1 GTSNPN, CDR2 SVGIG (reference sequence). In DNA form, the CDR3 reads TGTGCCTGGAGTTCGGGAAACTCGGAGACCCAGTACTTC. Residues: CAWSSGNSETQYF.

The chain recombines TRBV11-2 with TRBJ1-1, with D tentatively TRBD1 (6 bases). From germline, CDR1 is SGHAT and CDR2 FQNNGV. This CDR3 has 14 residues. Between the trimmed V and J ends, which lost 4 bases and 10 bases, there was a span of 19 bases. The CDR3 here is CASSSVGATGSAFF. CDR3 DNA sequence: TGTGCCAGCAGCTCCGTGGGGGCCACTGGGTCAGCTTTCTTT.